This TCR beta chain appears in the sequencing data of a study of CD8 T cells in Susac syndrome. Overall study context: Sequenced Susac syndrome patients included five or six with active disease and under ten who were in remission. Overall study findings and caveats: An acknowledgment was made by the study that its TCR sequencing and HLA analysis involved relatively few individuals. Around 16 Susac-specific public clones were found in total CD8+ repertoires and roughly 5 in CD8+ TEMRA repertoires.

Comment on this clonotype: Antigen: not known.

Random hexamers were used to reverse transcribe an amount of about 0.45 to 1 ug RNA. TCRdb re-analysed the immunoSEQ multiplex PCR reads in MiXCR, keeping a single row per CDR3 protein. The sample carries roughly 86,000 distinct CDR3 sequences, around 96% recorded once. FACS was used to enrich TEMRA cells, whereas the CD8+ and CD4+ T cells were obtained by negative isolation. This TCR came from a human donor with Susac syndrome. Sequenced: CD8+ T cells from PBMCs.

The CDR3: CASSRPSGSTTQETQYF. CDR3 DNA: TGCGCCAGCAGCCGTCCCTCAGGAAGTACAACCCAAGAGACCCAGTACTTC. V usage is TRBV5-1 and J usage is TRBJ2-5; D unresolved. This CDR3 region has 17 residues. Germline CDR1 and CDR2: SGHRS and YFSETQ. V gave up 4 bases and J gave up 1 base, with 20 bases separating them.